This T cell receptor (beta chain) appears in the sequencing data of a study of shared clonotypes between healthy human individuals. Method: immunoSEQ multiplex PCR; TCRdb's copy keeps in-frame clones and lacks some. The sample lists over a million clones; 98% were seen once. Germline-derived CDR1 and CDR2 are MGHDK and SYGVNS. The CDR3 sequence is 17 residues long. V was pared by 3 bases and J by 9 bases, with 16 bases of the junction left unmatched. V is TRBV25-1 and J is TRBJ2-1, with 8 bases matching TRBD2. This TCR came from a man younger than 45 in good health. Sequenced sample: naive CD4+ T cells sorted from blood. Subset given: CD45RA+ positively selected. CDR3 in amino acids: CASSEQPLAEGSGEQFF. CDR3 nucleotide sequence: TGTGCCAGCAGTGAGCAGCCACTAGCGGAGGGGTCCGGTGAGCAGTTCTTC.